This is a list of T cell receptor beta chains from one sample in a study of Ad26.COV2.S vaccination and SARS-CoV-2 variants. This table comes from immunoSEQ multiplex PCR, and its TCRdb copy is limited to in-frame clones, with some not included. In the table there are more than 350,000 clones, roughly 90% of which are singletons. Specimen: peripheral blood, collected in a trial of Ad26.COV2.S vaccine versus placebo. All receptors come from a person between 18 and 59 years old who received the Ad26.COV2.S COVID-19 vaccine or a placebo. Both conserved end residues are trimmed from each CDR3. Fields, in order: J gene, V gene, CDR3 protein.

>TRBJ1-5|TRBV6-2/TRBV6-3
ASSLDSNQPQH
>TRBJ2-1|TRBV30
AWRAGFSYNEQF
>TRBJ2-6|TRBV29-1
SLGPGRVFSGANVLT
>TRBJ1-2|TRBV7-8
ASSAIRGGTGYGYT
>TRBJ2-3|TRBV7-6
ASSLTSAGTSTDTQY
>TRBJ2-4|TRBV3-1/TRBV3-2
ASSQDRSFNIQY
>TRBJ2-7|TRBV10-3
ASRPGTGGTYEQY
>TRBJ2-7|TRBV12-3/TRBV12-4
ASSLESDYEQY
>TRBJ1-6|TRBV5-4
ASSTEASPLH
>TRBJ2-7|TRBV10-3
AISESQGSISYEQY
>TRBJ2-2|TRBV13
ASSLGGHDTGELF
>TRBJ2-7|TRBV27
ASRRDREAEQY
>TRBJ1-1|TRBV4-3
ASSQAPGGRNTEAF
>TRBJ2-1|TRBV19
ASSIQGGTYNEQF
>TRBJ2-1|TRBV9
ASSVGMSGGYNNEQF
>TRBJ2-6|TRBV6-5
ASSPLFSGANVLT
>TRBJ1-6|TRBV7-2
ASRRGQGTNSPLH
>TRBJ2-1|TRBV24-1
ATSDKRMLLENEQF
>TRBJ2-6|TRBV28
ASSFLRLGSGANVLT
>TRBJ2-1|TRBV28
ASSPHGASGDNEQF
>TRBJ2-7|TRBV20-1
SASRQPTYEQY
>TRBJ2-1|TRBV19
ASSILLAGGQQF
>TRBJ1-5|TRBV4-3
ASSQAARGGQPQH
>TRBJ2-5|TRBV10-3
AISEYRLVQETQY
>TRBJ2-2|TRBV19
ASRGWTSGSRELF
>TRBJ2-5|TRBV25-1
ASSARGGITQETQY
>TRBJ1-1|TRBV3-1/TRBV3-2
ASSQGTGKGTEAF
>TRBJ2-5|TRBV24-1
ATSDFQETQY
>TRBJ2-1|TRBV19
ASREREGLGEQF
>TRBJ2-2|TRBV5-1
ASSLTPGGGGTGELF
>TRBJ2-7|TRBV2
ASSETSGKKSEQY
>TRBJ2-7|TRBV5-1
ASSFSNQGSNEQY
>TRBJ2-6|TRBV28
ASSLKMLGHQSSGANVLT
>TRBJ1-3|TRBV9
ASSVGGVGNTIY
>TRBJ2-1|TRBV27
ASSSGSTSRGHYNEQF
>TRBJ1-2|TRBV6-5
ASSYQGARGYT
>TRBJ1-3|TRBV12-3/TRBV12-4
ASSFDRGDTIY
>TRBJ1-2|TRBV30
AWSVLTATGYGYT
>TRBJ1-1|TRBV5-6
ASSPTENTEAF
>TRBJ2-1|TRBV9
ASSIDLESSYNEQF
>TRBJ2-5|TRBV15
ATSRARDSPRETQY